The clone carrying this T cell receptor beta chain came up a few times. Its target is unknown. This sample also contains other DNA sequences that code for the same CDR3. The sample is drawn from a study of beta chain features in type 1 diabetes. What was sequenced were expressed TCRB transcripts, since all of the isolated RNA had been reverse transcribed. Repertoires were generated with immunoSEQ multiplex PCR, while TCRdb's copy carries only in-frame clones and drops some. This table has 850,000 to 900,000 clones, 17% appearing once. The CDR3 covers 15 residues. Trimming left V 2 bases short and J 0 bases short, with 8 bases between. Per the germline V gene, CDR1 is KGHSH and CDR2 is LQKENI. The study's findings and limits: Comparison showed that naive, central memory and Treg TCRB repertoires appeared more similar among patients than among healthy donors.

This rearrangement joins TRBV18 to TRBJ1-3, with D maybe TRBD1 (6 bases). The source material was naive CD4+ T cells from blood. The source of this sequence is a woman in her late teens or twenties in good health. CDR3 nucleotide sequence: TGTGCCAGCTCACCAGGACAGAGCTCTGGAAACACCATATATTTT. Amino acid sequence: CASSPGQSSGNTIYF. Based on the CDR3 plus reference TRBV18 and TRBJ1-3, the full variable domain is NAGVMQNPRHLVRRRGQEARLRCSPMKGHSHVYWYRQLPEEGLKFMVYLQKENIIDESGMPKERFSAEFPKEGPSILRIQQVVRGDSAAYFCASSPGQSSGNTIYFGEGSWLTVV.